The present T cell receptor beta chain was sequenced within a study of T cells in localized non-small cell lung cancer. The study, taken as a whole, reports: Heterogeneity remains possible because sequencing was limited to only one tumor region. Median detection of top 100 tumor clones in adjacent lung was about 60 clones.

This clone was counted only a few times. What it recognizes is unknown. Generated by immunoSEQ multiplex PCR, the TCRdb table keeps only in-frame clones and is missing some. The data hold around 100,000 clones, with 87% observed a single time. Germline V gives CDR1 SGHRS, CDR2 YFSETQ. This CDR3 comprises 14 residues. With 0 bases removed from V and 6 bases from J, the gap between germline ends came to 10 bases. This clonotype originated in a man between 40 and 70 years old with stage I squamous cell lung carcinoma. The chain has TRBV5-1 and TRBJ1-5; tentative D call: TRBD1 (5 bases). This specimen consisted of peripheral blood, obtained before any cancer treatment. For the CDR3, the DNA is TGCGCCAGCAGCTTGGAGGGGCTGGGTCAGCCCCAGCATTTT. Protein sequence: CASSLEGLGQPQHF.